The 10 T cell receptor beta chains reported below all come from one sample, sequenced in a study of cytomegalovirus exposure and HLA in healthy donors. Primers included in the PCR were 60 Vbeta and 13 Jbeta primers. TCRdb keeps only in-frame clones here, not all; method: immunoSEQ multiplex PCR. The data contain about 120,000 clones, 65% to 90% of them seen just once; the ten biggest clones take up 2.2%. The sample was PBMCs. These receptors all stem from a woman between 35 and 50 years old in good health and CMV-seronegative.

The sample holds one count of this clone. This chain links TRBV7-6 with TRBJ2-2; TRBD2 aligns across 9 bases. The J segment lost 1 base and the V segment lost 2 bases, leaving 8 bases of the junction unmatched. Germline values: CDR1 SGHVS, CDR2 FNYEAQ. CDR3 length: 18 residues. The CDR3 protein is CASSLRGSGGQNTGELFF. The CDR3 nucleotides read TGTGCCAGCAGCTTAAGGGGTAGCGGGGGCCAGAACACCGGGGAGCTGTTTTTT.

V and J are TRBV6-1 and TRBJ2-1, with TRBD1 matching over 8 bases. V trimming: 4 bases; J trimming: 8 bases; junction bases outside the gene matches: 16. In germline, CDR1 is MNHNS, CDR2 SASEGT. The CDR3 sequence is 17 residues long. CDR3 sequence (DNA): TGTGCCAGCAGTGGACGGACCGGGACAGGAAATGTGTATGAGCAGTTCTTC. Translating it yields CASSGRTGTGNVYEQFF.

V is TRBV27 and J is TRBJ2-1, with D possibly being TRBD2 (6 bases). Germline CDR1 reads MNHEY; CDR2 reads SMNVEV (reference sequence). V shed 6 bases and J shed 3 bases, with 21 bases lying between them. CDR3 length: 17 residues. This chain's CDR3 is CASSRGLGRGGYNEQFF. The CDR3 bases are TGTGCCAGCAGCCGGGGCCTGGGGCGGGGCGGCTACAATGAGCAGTTCTTC.

The chain couples TRBV10-3 to TRBJ1-1; D is ambiguous. This CDR3 contains 14 residues. V was pared by 5 bases and J by 1 base, with 11 bases between. Germline V gene data show CDR1 as ENHRY and CDR2 as SYGVKD. The DNA of the CDR3 is TGTGCCATCAGTACACAGCAACCGAACACTGAAGCTTTCTTT. Translating it yields CAISTQQPNTEAFF.

This clone has only one observation. The V gene is TRBV2, the J gene TRBJ2-7; 7 nucleotides align to TRBD1. Per germline, CDR1 SNHLY and CDR2 FYNNEI. The CDR3 extends over 13 amino acids. J was trimmed by 2 bases and V by 8 bases; bases with no gene match: 6. CDR3 sequence reads: CASRDSRPYEQYF. CDR3 DNA sequence: TGTGCCAGCCGGGACAGCCGACCCTACGAGCAGTACTTC.

The V gene is TRBV4-3, the J gene TRBJ2-1; the D gene is possibly TRBD2 (6 bases). CDR1 and CDR2 (germline): LGHNA, YSLEER. V lost 4 bases and J lost 5, with 15 bases in between. There are 15 residues in the CDR3. The CDR3 sequence is CASSPSGTADNEQFF. The CDR3 DNA sequence: TGCGCCAGCAGCCCCTCAGGGACTGCTGACAATGAGCAGTTCTTC.

The J gene is TRBJ2-5, the V gene TRBV6-1, with TRBD2 matching 7 bases. TRBJ2-7 explains the end of the DNA better; the J call may be wrong. CDR3 length equals 13 residues. Per the germline V gene, CDR1 is MNHNS and CDR2 is SASEGT. The CDR3 DNA reads TGTGCCAGCAGTGAAGAGCGGGGCTACGAGCAGTACTTC. Translated, it gives CASSEERGYEQYF.

The rearrangement joins TRBV7-2 to TRBJ1-1; 9 bases align to TRBD1. V dropped 1 base and J dropped 6; count of bases not matched to a gene: 3. The CDR3 consists of 14 residues. The germline V gene has CDR1 SGHTA and CDR2 FQGNSA. The DNA for the CDR3 is TGTGCCAGCAGCTTAGACAGGGGGCCGGCTGAAGCTTTCTTT. It codes for CASSLDRGPAEAFF.

The rearrangement uses TRBV11-2 and TRBJ1-2, with D hard to call. CDR1 and CDR2 from the germline V gene are SGHAT and FQNNGV. Trimming shortened V by 5 bases and J by 1 base, and 5 bases separated the two germline ends. The CDR3 loop spans 12 amino acids. The CDR3 coding sequence is TGTGCCAGCAGCCAGTTTAACTATGGCTACACCTTC. This translates into CASSQFNYGYTF.

CDR3 sequence: CASSQTRGHYNEQFF. CDR3 coding DNA: TGTGCCAGCAGCCAGACCCGAGGTCACTACAATGAGCAGTTCTTC. V gene TRBV14 combines with J gene TRBJ2-1; no clear D. The CDR3 is made up of 15 amino acids. V lost 3 bases and J lost 3, with 12 bases in between. Germline CDR1 SGHDN, CDR2 FVKESK.